This T cell receptor (beta chain) was sequenced in a study of blood T cell repertoires in COVID-19. On the study more broadly: Both acute and convalescent COVID-19 samples were obtained from the United States, Italy and Spain. The analysed material was cDNA or gDNA that came from T cells, B-cell-depleted T cells, or PBMCs.

Under the authors' procedure: Cell counts per sample came from amplifying reference gene primers. Some clones are missing from TCRdb's copy, which holds only in-frame ones; the method was immunoSEQ multiplex PCR. For V, J and clone size, that table is used; D and trimming come from the DNA. This sample has 72,000 or so clones, with 65% to 90% found just once. There are 16 residues in the CDR3. From germline, CDR1 is LGHNA and CDR2 YNFKEQ. Losses at the gene ends were 0 bases for V and 6 bases for J; bases not matched to a gene: 5. The sequenced sample consisted of peripheral blood. V is TRBV4-2 and J is TRBJ1-6, with TRBD1 matching over 7 bases. This sequence was found in a man aged 80 or over with active COVID-19. The CDR3 sequence is CASSQDPGTANSPLHF. In DNA form, the CDR3 reads TGTGCCAGCAGCCAAGATCCTGGGACAGCTAATTCACCCCTCCACTTT.